Listed below are T cell receptor beta chains from one sample, sequenced in a study of blood T cell repertoires in COVID-19. Generated by immunoSEQ multiplex PCR, the TCRdb table keeps only in-frame clones and is missing some. Here the sample spans 150,000 to 200,000 clones, around nine tenths being singletons. Sequencing used peripheral blood. All receptors come from a woman in her 70s with COVID-19, enrolled during active disease. Each CDR3 is given with its conserved first and last residue. Each record gives: clone size, V gene, CDR3 length, J gene, D gene, CDR3 DNA, CDR3 protein. The D gene is left open where the match is weak. Where a row states a size, it is once, few, many or the class of an expanded clone; other rows omit it.

-,TRBV5-4,13,TRBJ2-7,-,TGTGCCAGCAGGGGACACGGAACTTTCGAGCAGTACTTC,CASRGHGTFEQYF
-,TRBV7-8,16,TRBJ2-1,TRBD1,TGTGCCAGCAGCACCCCGGACAGGAGAAGTAACAATGAGCAGTTCTTC,CASSTPDRRSNNEQFF
-,TRBV3-1/TRBV3-2,13,TRBJ1-6,-,TGTGCCAGCAGCCAAGAGTGGAGGCGGCCCCTCCACTTT,CASSQEWRRPLHF
-,TRBV28,16,TRBJ1-4,-,TGTGCCAGCAGTTTAGCCGGCCGGACAGAGAATGAAAAACTGTTTTTT,CASSLAGRTENEKLFF
-,TRBV21-1,13,TRBJ2-7,-,TGTGCCAGCAATCCGGACAGGGGTTACGAGCAGTACTTC,CASNPDRGYEQYF
-,TRBV6-4,16,TRBJ2-1,-,TGTGCCAGCAGTCCCGGAGTAGCGGACAATCTATATGAGCAGTTCTTC,CASSPGVADNLYEQFF
-,TRBV6-5,15,TRBJ1-2,TRBD1,TGTGCCAGCAGTTACACGAACAGGGGGGGCTATGGCTACACCTTC,CASSYTNRGGYGYTF
-,TRBV21-1,15,TRBJ2-7,-,TGTGCCAGCAGCAAAGGAGCGGGAGTACCCTACGAGCAGTACTTC,CASSKGAGVPYEQYF
-,TRBV28,15,TRBJ1-3,TRBD1,TGTGCCAGCAGAAATCGACAGGGTTCTGGAAACACCATATATTTT,CASRNRQGSGNTIYF
-,TRBV29-1,13,TRBJ2-2,TRBD1,TGCAGCGTAGTGGACAGGCCCGCCGGGGAGCTATTTTTT,CSVVDRPAGELFF
-,TRBV18,16,TRBJ1-6,-,TGTGCCAGCTCACCAAGCGGGGGGCTCGGTAATTCACCCCTCCACTTT,CASSPSGGLGNSPLHF
-,TRBV12-3/TRBV12-4,13,TRBJ1-2,TRBD1,TGTGCCAGCAGTTTAAATAGACAGGGCGGCTACACCTTC,CASSLNRQGGYTF
few,TRBV19,14,TRBJ2-2,-,TGTGCCAGTAGTATCGTTAGTTACACCGGGGAGCTGTTTTTT,CASSIVSYTGELFF
-,TRBV19,15,TRBJ1-5,-,TGTGCCAGTAGTATGGGCAGGGGAGGCAATCAGCCCCAGCATTTT,CASSMGRGGNQPQHF
-,TRBV10-3,16,TRBJ2-7,TRBD2,TGTGCCATCAGATCTACTGGGACTAGCGAAACCTACGAGCAGTACTTC,CAIRSTGTSETYEQYF
-,TRBV10-3,17,TRBJ1-5,TRBD1,TGTGCCATCAGTGAGTACAGGGGAGGAGTAGAAGGTCAGCCCCAGCATTTT,CAISEYRGGVEGQPQHF
-,TRBV9,15,TRBJ1-5,TRBD1,TGTGCCAGCAGCGCAGAGGGACAGGAGGGTCAGCCCCAGCATTTT,CASSAEGQEGQPQHF
once,TRBV18,14,TRBJ2-7,TRBD1,TGTGCCAGCTCACCGGCCGGGACAGAATACGAGCAGTACTTC,CASSPAGTEYEQYF
-,TRBV12-3/TRBV12-4,13,TRBJ2-7,TRBD1,TGTGCCAGCAGCCCGGGACAGGGGTACGAGCAGTACTTC,CASSPGQGYEQYF
-,TRBV27,13,TRBJ1-5,-,TGTGCCAGCAGTTTTTACATTAATCAGCCCCAGCATTTT,CASSFYINQPQHF
-,TRBV7-9,15,TRBJ2-7,TRBD2,TGTGCCAGCAGCTCGGGACTAGCGAGTGCCTACGAGCAGTACTTC,CASSSGLASAYEQYF
-,TRBV30,13,TRBJ1-3,TRBD1,TGTGCCTGGACCCGGGACAGGCGAAACACCATATATTTT,CAWTRDRRNTIYF
-,TRBV28,16,TRBJ2-7,-,TGTGCCAGCAGTCCCAGCGGGGAGGGGGGCGATGACGAGCAGTACTTC,CASSPSGEGGDDEQYF